The 17 T cell receptor beta chains below all came from one sample that was sequenced in a study of shared clonotypes between healthy human individuals. Selected positively for CCR7 and CD45RO-negative, naive CD8 cells excluded terminally differentiated effector memory CD45RA+ cells. The method was immunoSEQ multiplex PCR; TCRdb's version includes in-frame clones alone and lacks a portion of them. The sample carries millions of clones, about 95% recorded once. Sequencing used naive CD8+ T cells sorted from blood. The origin of the receptors is a man younger than 30 in good health.

On this clone itself: The identical CDR3 is also encoded by other nucleotide sequences in the sample. The chain carries TRBV7-6 and TRBJ2-7, with D perhaps TRBD1 (5 bases). This CDR3 contains 13 residues. The V end was cut by 2 bases, the J end by 0 bases, with 5 bases between. Germline V gene data show CDR1 as SGHVS and CDR2 as FNYEAQ. CDR3 sequence: CASSLRGSYEQYF. The CDR3 nucleotides read TGTGCCAGCAGCTTAAGGGGCTCCTACGAGCAGTACTTC. The complete variable domain, with remaining parts taken from reference TRBV7-6 and TRBJ2-7, reads GAGVSQSPRYKVTKRGQDVALRCDPISGHVSLYWYRQALGQGPEFLTYFNYEAQQDKSGLPNDRFSAERPEGSISTLTIQRTEQRDSAMYRCASSLRGSYEQYFGPGTRLTVT.

In regard to this clone: Other DNA sequences in this specimen translate into the identical CDR3. The gene calls are TRBV30 and TRBJ1-3; D not certain. The ends were cut back, 0 bases at V and 0 bases at J, with 9 bases in the middle. CDR1 is GTSNPN and CDR2 is SVGIG in the germline V gene (reference sequence). This CDR3 has 15 residues. The CDR3 region is CAWSVGQSSGNTIYF. Written as DNA, the CDR3 is TGTGCCTGGAGTGTAGGGCAGTCCTCTGGAAACACCATATATTTT. The entire variable domain, with the rest obtained from reference TRBV30 and TRBJ1-3, is as follows: SQTIHQWPATLVQPVGSPLSLECTVEGTSNPNLYWYRQAAGRGLQLLFYSVGIGQISSEVPQNLSASRPQDRQFILSSKKLLLSDSGFYLCAWSVGQSSGNTIYFGEGSWLTVV.

CDR3 amino acids: CASSPSNNEQFF. The DNA for the CDR3 is TGTGCCAGCAGTCCATCGAACAATGAGCAGTTCTTC. The rearrangement links TRBV28 to TRBJ2-1, with D unclear. This CDR3 contains 12 residues. The germline V and J ends were trimmed by 5 bases and 5 bases, with 7 bases remaining between them. Per the germline V gene, CDR1 is MDHEN and CDR2 is SYDVKM.

The chain links TRBV4-3 to TRBJ1-1, with TRBD1 identical over 7 bases. CDR3 size: 14 residues. V lost 5 bases and J lost 6; bases outside the gene matches: 9. Germline loops: CDR1 LGHNA, CDR2 YSLEER. The CDR3 here is CASSGGQNVAEAFF. CDR3 in DNA: TGCGCCAGCAGCGGGGGACAGAACGTCGCTGAAGCTTTCTTT.

The chain has TRBV7-9 and TRBJ2-1; 7 nucleotides match TRBD1. Germline CDR1 reads SEHNR; CDR2 reads FQNEAQ (reference sequence). Unmatched junction bases numbered 5, after V lost 3 bases and J lost 12 bases. This CDR3 spans 12 amino acids. CDR3: CASSFEDRLQFF. CDR3 DNA sequence: TGTGCCAGCAGCTTTGAGGACAGGTTGCAGTTCTTC.

The chain employs TRBV7-8 and TRBJ1-1, with no clear D. Trimming took 5 bases from V and 5 from J, leaving 18 bases between them. CDR3 length equals 15 residues. Germline CDR1 SGHVS, CDR2 FQNEAQ. The chain's CDR3 is CASSGQGSLGTEAFF. The CDR3 coding sequence is TGTGCCAGCAGCGGGCAAGGGTCCTTAGGAACTGAAGCTTTCTTT. The entire variable domain, with the rest obtained from reference TRBV7-8 and TRBJ1-1, is as follows: GAGVSQSPRYKVAKRGQDVALRCDPISGHVSLFWYQQALGQGPEFLTYFQNEAQLDKSGLPSDRFFAERPEGSVSTLKIQRTQQEDSAVYLCASSGQGSLGTEAFFGQGTRLTVV.

The gene calls are TRBV19 and TRBJ1-2; D is ambiguous. Germline lookup yields CDR1 LNHDA and CDR2 SQIVND (reference sequence). The V end lost 3 bases, the J end lost 5 bases, and 10 bases lay between the germline ends. This CDR3 comprises 13 residues. The CDR3 is CASSISSVYGYTF. CDR3 sequence (DNA): TGTGCCAGTAGTATTTCTTCGGTGTATGGCTACACCTTC.

The chain has TRBV5-1 and TRBJ2-7; D might be TRBD1 (5 bases). Germline V gives CDR1 SGHRS, CDR2 YFSETQ. V lost 2 bases to trimming and J lost 2 bases, with 11 bases between them. The CDR3 is 14 residues long. DNA for the CDR3: TGCGCCAGCAGCTTAGGGGAAGGGACCTACGAGCAGTACTTC. It translates to CASSLGEGTYEQYF.

The rearrangement joins TRBV30 to TRBJ1-5, with D unresolved. Germline V CDR1 and CDR2: GTSNPN, SVGIG (reference sequence). The CDR3 sequence is 13 residues long. V was trimmed by 5 bases and J by 2 bases, leaving 10 bases between them. The CDR3: CAWSRVRNQPQHF. The CDR3 DNA sequence: TGTGCCTGGTCGCGGGTCCGCAATCAGCCCCAGCATTTT.

This chain connects TRBV5-6 to TRBJ2-7; a weak D match, TRBD1 (5 bases). Deletions cut 3 bases from V and 3 bases from J, with 13 bases between. The CDR3 totals 14 residues. CDR1 and CDR2 from the germline V gene are SGHDT and YYEEEE. This chain's CDR3 is CASSSQGDLYEQYF. Written as DNA, the CDR3 is TGTGCCAGCAGCTCTCAGGGTGACCTCTACGAGCAGTACTTC.

The V gene is TRBV20-1, the J gene TRBJ1-1; D not resolved. Deletions cut 3 bases from V and 8 bases from J, with 7 bases between. Looked up from germline, CDR1 is DFQATT and CDR2 is SNEGSKA (reference sequence). The CDR3 consists of 10 residues. The chain's CDR3 is CSASTGEAFF. The CDR3 coding sequence is TGCAGTGCTAGTACGGGAGAAGCTTTCTTT.

About this clone itself: This CDR3 is also generated by other DNA sequences in the sample. This rearrangement joins TRBV9 to TRBJ1-3; D remains unclear. This CDR3 has 11 amino acids. V lost 2 bases and J lost 8, with 5 bases in between. Germline V gene lookup returns CDR1 SGDLS and CDR2 YYNGEE. Here the CDR3 DNA reads TGTGCCAGCAGCGTGTCAGACACCATATATTTT. Translated: CASSVSDTIYF.

V gene TRBV2 combines with J gene TRBJ1-1; TRBD1 matches 8 bases. Germline CDR1 and CDR2: SNHLY and FYNNEI. CDR3 length equals 17 residues. The junction had 11 bases not matched to a gene; V was cut back by 4 bases and J by 1 base. CDR3 nucleotides: TGTGCCAGCAGTGTTTTGGCAGGGGGCGCGGAGAACACTGAAGCTTTCTTT. It encodes CASSVLAGGAENTEAFF.

This chain connects TRBV27 to TRBJ2-3, with 12 bases that match TRBD2. The length of the CDR3 is 18 residues. Per germline, CDR1 MNHEY and CDR2 SMNVEV (reference sequence). V trimming: 8 bases; J trimming: 0 bases; junction bases outside the gene matches: 12. The CDR3, as DNA: TGTGCCAGCGGACCGGGACTAGCGGGTTCTCGAAGCACAGATACGCAGTATTTT. This sequence encodes CASGPGLAGSRSTDTQYF.

The rearrangement links TRBV4-1 to TRBJ2-3, with TRBD2 matching over 10 bases. Germline CDR1 reads MGHRA; CDR2 reads YSYEKL. V lost 0 bases to trimming and J lost 4 bases; unmatched junction nucleotides: 10. The CDR3 totals 18 residues. CDR3 in amino acids: CASSQDPATGLAADTQYF. In nucleotides, the CDR3 is TGCGCCAGCAGCCAAGATCCTGCGACTGGACTAGCGGCAGATACGCAGTATTTT.

This chain connects TRBV6-1 to TRBJ2-5; D is ambiguous. The CDR3 loop spans 13 amino acids. V gave up 1 base and J gave up 4 bases, with 7 bases separating them. CDR1 and CDR2 (germline): MNHNS, SASEGT. CDR3 sequence (DNA): TGTGCCAGCAGTGAAGTGGGGTCAGAGACCCAGTACTTC. Encoded protein: CASSEVGSETQYF.

This clone has just one count. Other DNA sequences in the sample encode the same CDR3. As DNA, the CDR3 is TGTGCCAGCAGCTCGGGCAGGACTGAAGCTTTCTTT. Protein sequence: CASSSGRTEAFF. The chain has TRBV7-9 and TRBJ1-1; D not certain. The germline V and J ends were trimmed by 4 bases and 5 bases, with 8 bases remaining between them. There are 12 residues in the CDR3. Germline CDR1 reads SEHNR; CDR2 reads FQNEAQ (reference sequence).